Below are 29 T cell receptor beta chains sequenced from a single sample in a study of shared clonotypes between healthy human individuals. Some clones are missing from TCRdb's copy, which holds only in-frame ones; the method was immunoSEQ multiplex PCR. The table includes about 2.4 million clones, approximately 93% detected once. The sequencing sample was made of naive CD4+ T cells from PBMCs. As for subset: CD45RA+ positively selected. These receptors all stem from a man between 18 and 29 years old in good health. Some clones in this sample may be carry-over from other donors' samples.

The chain recombines TRBV28 with TRBJ2-7, with 9 positions matching TRBD1. CDR3 length: 14 amino acids. The germline V gene has CDR1 MDHEN and CDR2 SYDVKM. V was clipped by 6 bases and J by 6 bases; unmatched bases: 9. The CDR3 region is CASRTGTGSLEQYF. For the CDR3, the DNA is TGTGCCAGCAGAACCGGGACAGGGTCTCTCGAGCAGTACTTC. Variable domain in full (rest from reference TRBV28 and TRBJ2-7): DVKVTQSSRYLVKRTGEKVFLECVQDMDHENMFWYRQDPGLGLRLIYFSYDVKMKEKGDIPEGYSVSREKKERFSLILESASTNQTSMYLCASRTGTGSLEQYFGPGTRLTVT.

This clone was seen once. CDR3 protein: CASSLGLAGLETQYF. The CDR3 nucleotides read TGCGCCAGCAGCTTGGGACTAGCGGGACTTGAGACCCAGTACTTC. This chain uses TRBV5-1 with TRBJ2-5, with 11 bases fitting TRBD2. CDR1 is SGHRS, CDR2 YFSETQ, per germline. The CDR3 extends over 15 amino acids. V lost 0 bases to trimming and J lost 5 bases; unmatched junction nucleotides: 3. Combining the CDR3 with reference TRBV5-1 and TRBJ2-5 gives the whole variable domain KAGVTQTPRYLIKTRGQQVTLSCSPISGHRSVSWYQQTPGQGLQFLFEYFSETQRNKGNFPGRFSGRQFSNSRSEMNVSTLELGDSALYLCASSLGLAGLETQYFGPGTRLLVL.

The rearrangement links TRBV5-1 to TRBJ2-6; D ambiguous. Germline CDR1 is SGHRS and CDR2 is YFSETQ. This CDR3 has 18 amino acids. Trimming pared 3 bases from V and 1 base from J, leaving 17 bases between. CDR3 in DNA: TGCGCCAGCAGCTCGTTTGGTATGAGTGGATCTGGGGCCAACGTCCTGACTTTC. It translates to CASSSFGMSGSGANVLTF.

The genes are TRBV19 and TRBJ2-6; no firm D call. This CDR3 comprises 16 residues. Germline CDR1 reads LNHDA; CDR2 reads SQIVND (reference sequence). V gave up 5 bases and J gave up 0 bases, with 11 bases separating them. Written as DNA, the CDR3 is TGTGCCAGTAGTCGGCAATACTTCTCTGGGGCCAACGTCCTGACTTTC. Protein product: CASSRQYFSGANVLTF. The variable domain in full, completed from reference TRBV19 and TRBJ2-6, reads DGGITQSPKYLFRKEGQNVTLSCEQNLNHDAMYWYRQDPGQGLRLIYYSQIVNDFQKGDIAEGYSVSREKKESFPLTVTSAQKNPTAFYLCASSRQYFSGANVLTFGAGSRLTVL.

The CDR3 sequence: CASSLGFLAGEGQYF. The CDR3 DNA sequence: TGTGCCAGCAGCTTGGGTTTTCTGGCGGGAGAGGGGCAGTACTTC. The chain is built from TRBV5-6 and TRBJ2-7, with 7 nucleotides matching TRBD2. J was trimmed by 9 bases and V by 0 bases; bases with no gene match: 12. The CDR3 extends over 15 amino acids. The germline gives CDR1 SGHDT, CDR2 YYEEEE.

The chain couples TRBV7-9 to TRBJ1-4; a possible D gene is TRBD1 (5 bases). Germline lookup yields CDR1 SEHNR and CDR2 FQNEAQ (reference sequence). V was cut by 4 bases and J by 8 bases, with 14 bases left in between. The CDR3 has 14 amino acids. The chain's CDR3 is CASSSRAGEEKLFF. The CDR3 nucleotides are TGTGCCAGCAGCTCCAGGGCGGGAGAGGAAAAACTGTTTTTT.

This chain uses TRBV7-3 with TRBJ2-3, with TRBD2 identical over 10 bases. V was pared by 5 bases and J by 0 bases, with 5 bases of the junction left unmatched. Germline CDR1 and CDR2: SGHTA and FQGTGA. This CDR3 spans 16 amino acids. CDR3 loop: CASSIGTSASTDTQYF. The CDR3 DNA reads TGTGCCAGCAGCATCGGGACTAGCGCAAGCACAGATACGCAGTATTTT. Combining the CDR3 with reference TRBV7-3 and TRBJ2-3 gives the whole variable domain GAGVSQTPSNKVTEKGKYVELRCDPISGHTALYWYRQSLGQGPEFLIYFQGTGAADDSGLPNDRFFAVRPEGSVSTLKIQRTERGDSAVYLCASSIGTSASTDTQYFGPGTRLTVL.

The chain carries TRBV25-1 and TRBJ1-2; a possible D gene is TRBD1 (5 bases). The germline gives CDR1 MGHDK, CDR2 SYGVNS. The CDR3 has 13 amino acids. V was clipped by 1 base and J by 8 bases, with 11 bases between them. CDR3 sequence: CASSEFAGTGYTF. CDR3 sequence (DNA): TGTGCCAGCAGTGAATTCGCGGGGACCGGCTACACCTTC.

This sequence joins TRBV28 and TRBJ1-1, with 8 bases lining up with TRBD1. Germline V lookup: CDR1 MDHEN, CDR2 SYDVKM. Trimming cost V 7 bases and J 4 bases; bases outside gene matches: 11. This CDR3 comprises 15 residues. The CDR3 DNA follows: TGTGCCAGCATTCCTGAGGGGCAGGGGGCCACTGAAGCTTTCTTT. Its translation is CASIPEGQGATEAFF.

This chain joins TRBV28 and TRBJ2-7; TRBD2 agrees at 10 bases. After removal of 7 bases from V and 5 bases from J, the junction contained 17 bases not matched to a gene. The CDR3 has 17 residues. Looked up from germline, CDR1 is MDHEN and CDR2 is SYDVKM. The CDR3 region has the DNA TGTGCCAGCACCTCCCCGCGCGCTAGCGGGAGCCCCCACGAGCAGTACTTC. Its translation: CASTSPRASGSPHEQYF.

V gene TRBV5-1 combines with J gene TRBJ2-3, with 8 bases that match TRBD2. The germline gives CDR1 SGHRS, CDR2 YFSETQ. V dropped 1 base and J dropped 2; count of bases not matched to a gene: 9. The CDR3 runs to 17 residues. The CDR3, as DNA: TGCGCCAGCAGCTTGATCCCAACTAGCGGACACACAGATACGCAGTATTTT. Its translation is CASSLIPTSGHTDTQYF.

This rearrangement joins TRBV28 to TRBJ2-3; the D call may be TRBD1 or TRBD2 (5 bases each). V was clipped by 2 bases and J by 1 base, with 13 bases between them. Germline V CDR1 and CDR2: MDHEN, SYDVKM. The CDR3 totals 16 residues. The CDR3 DNA reads as TGTGCCAGCAGTTTAACCCCCACGGGACGCACAGATACGCAGTATTTT. Protein product: CASSLTPTGRTDTQYF.

The chain carries TRBV6-1 and TRBJ2-1, with 14 bases that match TRBD2. Germline V gene lookup returns CDR1 MNHNS and CDR2 SASEGT. The CDR3 runs 17 residues. V lost 1 base, J lost 7 bases, and 6 bases stayed unmatched. The CDR3 DNA sequence: TGTGCCAGCAGTGAAGTGTCCGGGACTAGCGGGAGAAATGAGCAGTTCTTC. Translating it yields CASSEVSGTSGRNEQFF.

The rearrangement joins TRBV6-1 to TRBJ1-2, with D perhaps matching TRBD1 (5 bases). CDR3 length: 13 amino acids. Trimming removed 8 bases at V and 3 bases at J, with 13 bases between. Germline CDR1 is MNHNS and CDR2 is SASEGT. DNA of the CDR3: TGTGCCAGCTCAGGGACGGACGACTATGGCTACACCTTC. As protein: CASSGTDDYGYTF.

Only one count was recorded for this clone. The chain combines TRBV6-6 with TRBJ2-3; TRBD2 matches 15 bases. The CDR3 spans 16 residues. V was pared by 6 bases and J by 11 bases, with 12 bases of the junction left unmatched. CDR1 MNHNY and CDR2 SVGAGI come from the germline V gene (reference sequence). In DNA, the CDR3 is TGTGCCAGCAGCCGAAATCCGGGACTAGCGGGAGGTAGGCAGTATTTT. Its protein product is CASSRNPGLAGGRQYF.

On this clone: Other DNA sequences in this sample translate to the same CDR3. The rearrangement uses TRBV5-1 and TRBJ2-7; D gene unclear. Germline lookup yields CDR1 SGHRS and CDR2 YFSETQ. The V and J ends lost 3 bases and 4 bases respectively, with 5 bases between them. The CDR3 contains 11 residues. The CDR3 DNA reads TGCGCCAGCAGCTCTTCATACGAGCAGTACTTC. Its protein is CASSSSYEQYF.

J is TRBJ2-5 and V is TRBV28, with 7 bases matching TRBD2. The V segment lost 7 bases and the J segment 2 bases; nucleotides outside the gene matches: 10. Germline V gives CDR1 MDHEN, CDR2 SYDVKM. The CDR3 runs to 15 residues. DNA for the CDR3: TGTGCCAGCACCACCGTCGGGAGGTCACAAGAGACCCAGTACTTC. This encodes CASTTVGRSQETQYF.

V is TRBV10-3 and J is TRBJ1-2; 7 positions match TRBD1. The CDR3 totals 14 residues. Germline values: CDR1 ENHRY, CDR2 SYGVKD. After removal of 0 bases from V and 3 bases from J, the junction contained 1 base not matched to a gene. The CDR3 region has the DNA TGTGCCATCAGTGAGTCAACAGGGGACTATGGCTACACCTTC. Amino acids: CAISESTGDYGYTF.

The chain is built from TRBV7-8 and TRBJ2-5; the D is unclear. CDR1 SGHVS and CDR2 FQNEAQ come from the germline V gene. The CDR3 is 14 amino acids. Between the trimmed V and J ends, which lost 5 bases and 5 bases, there was a span of 15 bases. In DNA, the CDR3 is TGTGCCAGCAGCCCCCTATCCGCAGCGGAGACCCAGTACTTC. It yields the protein CASSPLSAAETQYF.

The sample holds one count of this clone. The CDR3 loop is CASRSLEGPRSYNEQFF. In DNA form, the CDR3 reads TGTGCCAGTAGGTCACTGGAGGGCCCTCGTTCCTACAATGAGCAGTTCTTC. The chain combines TRBV19 with TRBJ2-1, with a possible D match to TRBD2 (6 bases). Germline assignment: CDR1 LNHDA and CDR2 SQIVND (reference sequence). The CDR3 loop spans 17 amino acids. Trimming removed 6 bases from V and 1 base from J, with 19 bases in between.

The rearrangement links TRBV10-3 to TRBJ2-2; 9 positions agree with TRBD1. Losses at the gene ends were 1 base for V and 4 bases for J; bases not matched to a gene: 4. Germline V gives CDR1 ENHRY, CDR2 SYGVKD. This CDR3 region has 16 residues. The CDR3 coding sequence is TGTGCCATCAGTGAGTTGGACAGGGGAGGCACCGGGGAGCTGTTTTTT. Protein product: CAISELDRGGTGELFF.

This clone came up once. The V gene is TRBV15, the J gene TRBJ2-1, with TRBD2 identical over 8 bases. The V gene's germline CDR1 is LNHNV and CDR2 YYDKDF (reference sequence). J lost 4 bases, V lost 5 bases, and 13 bases had no gene match. CDR3 length: 17 residues. The CDR3 DNA reads TGTGCCACCAGCCCGCGGACTAGCCCGACTTATTACAATGAGCAGTTCTTC. Amino acid sequence: CATSPRTSPTYYNEQFF.

The chain carries TRBV6-1 and TRBJ1-3; weak D call: TRBD1 (6 bases). This CDR3 contains 16 residues. Trimming took off 4 bases at V and 4 bases at J, with 17 bases between the two ends. Germline V CDR1 and CDR2: MNHNS, SASEGT. CDR3 nucleotide sequence: TGTGCCAGCAGTGGGACCCCTTGGGGGGCCGGAAACACCATATATTTT. It specifies CASSGTPWGAGNTIYF.

The chain has TRBV5-1 and TRBJ2-5, with 7 nucleotides matching TRBD1. This CDR3 region has 13 residues. Germline CDR1 and CDR2: SGHRS and YFSETQ. The junction had 1 base not matched to a gene; V was cut back by 2 bases and J by 3 bases. CDR3 protein: CASSFDREETQYF. DNA of the CDR3: TGCGCCAGCAGCTTCGACAGGGAAGAGACCCAGTACTTC.

In DNA, the CDR3 is TGCGCCAGCAGCTTGGGTAGCGGGAGGGCCGGTTTCTTC. Translated, it gives CASSLGSGRAGFF. The chain links TRBV5-1 to TRBJ2-1; 11 positions agree with TRBD2. Germline lookup yields CDR1 SGHRS and CDR2 YFSETQ. Germline trimming cut 0 bases from V and 16 bases from J; bases unmatched to any gene: 6. The CDR3 loop spans 13 amino acids.

As concerns this clone: The same CDR3 can be traced to other DNA sequences in this sample. J is TRBJ2-7 and V is TRBV5-1; 9 nucleotides agree with TRBD1. Germline assignment: CDR1 SGHRS and CDR2 YFSETQ. Germline trimming cut 2 bases from V and 2 bases from J; bases unmatched to any gene: 2. The length of the CDR3 is 14 residues. The CDR3 sequence: CASSFGQGTYEQYF. In nucleotides, the CDR3 is TGCGCCAGCAGCTTCGGACAGGGGACCTACGAGCAGTACTTC.

The V gene is TRBV28, the J gene TRBJ1-3; no firm D call. Trimming took off 2 bases at V and 4 bases at J, with 12 bases between the two ends. From germline, CDR1 is MDHEN and CDR2 SYDVKM. This CDR3 comprises 15 residues. The CDR3 nucleotides read TGTGCCAGCAGTTTACCGGCGTGGGGAGGAAACACCATATATTTT. Amino acid sequence: CASSLPAWGGNTIYF.

The V gene is TRBV18, the J gene TRBJ1-2; D unresolved. The CDR3 length is 12 residues. Trimming removed 0 bases at V and 7 bases at J, with 6 bases between. CDR1 is KGHSH, CDR2 LQKENI, per germline. CDR3 nucleotide sequence: TGTGCCAGCTCACCACCAGGGATTGGCTACACCTTC. Translation: CASSPPGIGYTF.

This clone appeared once. This chain uses TRBV7-3 with TRBJ2-2; TRBD2 agrees at 9 bases. The V gene's germline CDR1 is SGHTA and CDR2 FQGTGA. This CDR3 spans 16 amino acids. V shed 2 bases, J shed 5 bases, and the junction held 6 bases outside the gene matches. The CDR3 sequence is CASSLQAGGRTGELFF. CDR3 nucleotide sequence: TGTGCCAGCAGCTTACAAGCGGGAGGAAGAACCGGGGAGCTGTTTTTT.